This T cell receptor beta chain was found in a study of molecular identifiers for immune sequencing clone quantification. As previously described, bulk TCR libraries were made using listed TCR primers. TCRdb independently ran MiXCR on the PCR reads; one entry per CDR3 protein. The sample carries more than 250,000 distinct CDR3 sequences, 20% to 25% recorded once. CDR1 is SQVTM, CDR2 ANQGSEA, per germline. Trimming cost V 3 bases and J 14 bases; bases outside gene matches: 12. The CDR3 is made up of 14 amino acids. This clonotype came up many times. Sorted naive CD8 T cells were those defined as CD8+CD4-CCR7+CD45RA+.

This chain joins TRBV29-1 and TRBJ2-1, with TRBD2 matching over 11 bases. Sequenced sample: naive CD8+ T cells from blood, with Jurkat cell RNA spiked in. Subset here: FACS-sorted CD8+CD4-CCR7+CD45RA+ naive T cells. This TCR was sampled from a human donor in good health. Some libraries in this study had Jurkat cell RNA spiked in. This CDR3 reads CSVDTAEVAGGEFF. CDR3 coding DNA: TGCAGCGTTGATACGGCCGAGGTAGCGGGAGGGGAGTTCTTC.